The present entry profiles one TCR beta chain with its context. This sample was taken from a study of Ad26.COV2.S vaccination and SARS-CoV-2 variants. On the study more broadly: The vaccine Ad26.COV2.S was put into the muscle once, or twice with 56 days between.

Indicated treatment: 15 to 20 received Ad26.COV2.S at low or high dose, single or two shots; several received placebo; per-sample allocation not given. Each sample was drawn 63 days after the first injection (of vaccine or placebo). Sequencing was performed with immunoSEQ multiplex PCR; in TCRdb, only in-frame clones are kept and a portion is missing. Of roughly 350,000 clones in the sample, about 89% were seen once. Germline V gene lookup returns CDR1 LNHDA and CDR2 SQIVND (reference sequence). The V segment lost 10 bases and the J segment 0 bases; nucleotides outside the gene matches: 6. The CDR3 runs to 14 residues.

The V gene is TRBV19, the J gene TRBJ2-3, with 8 bases lining up with TRBD2. The sequence was collected from a person aged 18 to 65 who received the Ad26.COV2.S COVID-19 vaccine or a placebo. The sample consisted of peripheral blood, taken in a trial of Ad26.COV2.S vaccine versus placebo. CDR3 bases: TGTGCCACTTCTAGCGGGTATAGCACAGATACGCAGTATTTT. Its translation: CATSSGYSTDTQYF.